This is a list of T cell receptor beta chains from one sample in a study of OX40 agonist ivuxolimab in advanced cancers. Using immunoSEQ multiplex PCR, the repertoire was profiled, and TCRdb retains in-frame clones only, with some absent. The data contain roughly 60,000 clones, more than 75% of them seen just once; the ten biggest clones take up 2.6%. The input for sequencing was CD4+ or CD8+ T cells sorted from blood, taken in a trial of the OX40 agonist ivuxolimab. These TCRs come from an adult with an advanced solid tumor such as melanoma, head and neck, liver or kidney cancer. The CDR3 runs from the conserved cysteine through the conserved F or W. The order of the fields is J gene, D gene, clone size, V gene, CDR3 protein, CDR3 DNA. The D gene is left open where the match is weak. Expanded clones are given a class, and other clones once, few, many or no size at all.

J gene: TRBJ2-1; D gene: NA; clone size: NA; V gene: TRBV6-1; CDR3 protein: CASSEGRAEQFF; CDR3 DNA: TGTGCCAGCAGTGAGGGCAGGGCTGAGCAGTTCTTC
J gene: TRBJ2-3; D gene: NA; clone size: once; V gene: TRBV5-4; CDR3 protein: CASTPGQVIDTQYF; CDR3 DNA: TGTGCCAGCACTCCGGGGCAAGTCATAGATACGCAGTATTTT
J gene: TRBJ2-5; D gene: NA; clone size: NA; V gene: TRBV12-5; CDR3 protein: CASGPGPSDQQETQYF; CDR3 DNA: TGTGCTAGTGGTCCCGGACCGTCCGACCAACAAGAGACCCAGTACTTC
J gene: TRBJ2-7; D gene: NA; clone size: few; V gene: TRBV6-5; CDR3 protein: CASSYANSLSYEQYF; CDR3 DNA: TGTGCCAGCAGTTATGCGAACAGCTTAAGCTACGAGCAGTACTTC
J gene: TRBJ2-3; D gene: NA; clone size: NA; V gene: TRBV7-2; CDR3 protein: CASTRFTDTQYF; CDR3 DNA: TGTGCCAGCACCCGCTTTACAGATACGCAGTATTTT
J gene: TRBJ2-1; D gene: TRBD2; clone size: NA; V gene: TRBV7-3; CDR3 protein: CASSTLAGVNEQFF; CDR3 DNA: TGTGCCAGCAGCACCCTAGCGGGGGTAAATGAGCAGTTCTTC
J gene: TRBJ1-3; D gene: NA; clone size: NA; V gene: TRBV4-3; CDR3 protein: CASSQGANSGNTIYF; CDR3 DNA: TGCGCCAGCAGCCAAGGGGCGAACAGCGGAAACACCATATATTTT
J gene: TRBJ1-1; D gene: NA; clone size: NA; V gene: TRBV4-1; CDR3 protein: CASSQDWAGDEAFF; CDR3 DNA: TGCGCCAGCAGCCAAGATTGGGCAGGGGATGAAGCTTTCTTT
J gene: TRBJ2-6; D gene: NA; clone size: once; V gene: TRBV11-3; CDR3 protein: CASSLGRWGGRANVLTF; CDR3 DNA: TGTGCCAGCAGCTTAGGCCGGTGGGGTGGGAGGGCCAACGTCCTGACTTTC
J gene: TRBJ1-1; D gene: NA; clone size: NA; V gene: TRBV11-1; CDR3 protein: CASSFSHLNTEAFF; CDR3 DNA: TGTGCCAGCAGCTTTTCACACCTGAACACTGAAGCTTTCTTT
J gene: TRBJ2-7; D gene: NA; clone size: NA; V gene: TRBV9; CDR3 protein: CASSVSPQGRYEQYF; CDR3 DNA: TGTGCCAGCAGCGTAAGCCCCCAGGGTAGGTACGAGCAGTACTTC
J gene: TRBJ1-5; D gene: NA; clone size: NA; V gene: TRBV27; CDR3 protein: CASSLLADSNQPQHF; CDR3 DNA: TGTGCCAGCAGTTTATTGGCAGATAGCAATCAGCCCCAGCATTTT
J gene: TRBJ2-7; D gene: NA; clone size: NA; V gene: TRBV7-3; CDR3 protein: CASSLDGASYEQYF; CDR3 DNA: TGTGCCAGCAGCTTGGACGGAGCGTCCTACGAGCAGTACTTC
J gene: TRBJ2-5; D gene: NA; clone size: NA; V gene: TRBV7-2; CDR3 protein: CASSRSTSQETQYF; CDR3 DNA: TGTGCCAGCAGCCGGTCCACGTCTCAAGAGACCCAGTACTTC
J gene: TRBJ1-1; D gene: TRBD1; clone size: once; V gene: TRBV7-9; CDR3 protein: CASSLPGGTEAFF; CDR3 DNA: TGTGCCAGCAGCTTACCAGGGGGCACTGAAGCTTTCTTT
J gene: TRBJ1-6; D gene: NA; clone size: NA; V gene: TRBV6-6; CDR3 protein: CASSLGRYSPLHF; CDR3 DNA: TGTGCCAGCAGTCTCGGCAGGTATTCACCCCTCCACTTT
J gene: TRBJ1-5; D gene: TRBD1; clone size: few; V gene: TRBV9; CDR3 protein: CASSSGTGYQPQHF; CDR3 DNA: TGTGCCAGCAGCTCCGGGACAGGGTATCAGCCCCAGCATTTT
J gene: TRBJ2-5; D gene: NA; clone size: NA; V gene: TRBV19; CDR3 protein: CASSIEGGRRETQYF; CDR3 DNA: TGTGCCAGTAGTATCGAAGGGGGGCGGCGAGAGACCCAGTACTTC
J gene: TRBJ2-3; D gene: NA; clone size: few; V gene: TRBV21-1; CDR3 protein: CATPPGDLTDTQYF; CDR3 DNA: TGTGCCACGCCTCCCGGGGACCTCACAGATACGCAGTATTTT
J gene: TRBJ2-5; D gene: NA; clone size: few; V gene: TRBV11-2; CDR3 protein: CASGVAVRETQYF; CDR3 DNA: TGTGCCAGCGGGGTAGCGGTCCGAGAGACCCAGTACTTC
J gene: TRBJ2-3; D gene: NA; clone size: NA; V gene: TRBV11-2; CDR3 protein: CASSLGSGATQYF; CDR3 DNA: TGTGCCAGCAGCTTAGGTTCCGGGGCTACGCAGTATTTT
J gene: TRBJ2-2; D gene: NA; clone size: NA; V gene: TRBV7-6; CDR3 protein: CASSGQTIRNTGELFF; CDR3 DNA: TGTGCCAGCAGCGGCCAAACTATCCGGAACACCGGGGAGCTGTTTTTT
J gene: TRBJ1-5; D gene: NA; clone size: NA; V gene: TRBV7-2; CDR3 protein: CASSLVGRSNQPQHF; CDR3 DNA: TGTGCCAGCAGCTTAGTTGGCCGCTCCAATCAGCCCCAGCATTTT
J gene: TRBJ1-3; D gene: TRBD1; clone size: few; V gene: TRBV27; CDR3 protein: CASQDRSSGNTIYF; CDR3 DNA: TGTGCCAGCCAGGACAGGAGCTCTGGAAACACCATATATTTT
J gene: TRBJ2-5; D gene: TRBD2; clone size: NA; V gene: TRBV4-1; CDR3 protein: CASSFSPTSGGLQETQYF; CDR3 DNA: TGCGCCAGCAGCTTTAGCCCGACTAGCGGGGGTTTACAAGAGACCCAGTACTTC
J gene: TRBJ2-4; D gene: NA; clone size: NA; V gene: TRBV28; CDR3 protein: CASSFGPAKNIQCF; CDR3 DNA: TGTGCCAGCAGTTTTGGGCCCGCCAAAAACATTCAGTGCTTC